The 15 T cell receptor beta chains reported below all come from one sample, sequenced in a study of cytomegalovirus exposure and HLA in healthy donors. Clones were read by immunoSEQ multiplex PCR, and TCRdb kept only the in-frame ones, dropping some. Of about 180,000 clones in the sample, approximately 81% were seen once. Sequencing was carried out using PBMCs. The receptors come from a man younger than 35 in good health and CMV-seropositive.

V is TRBV28 and J is TRBJ1-2; a weak D match, TRBD1 (5 bases). Trimming took off 10 bases at V and 0 bases at J, with 12 bases between the two ends. In germline, CDR1 is MDHEN, CDR2 SYDVKM. The CDR3 is 13 amino acids. The chain's CDR3 is CAIQGHTNYGYTF. DNA for the CDR3: TGTGCCATCCAAGGACACACTAACTATGGCTACACCTTC.

The gene calls are TRBV10-3 and TRBJ2-7; TRBD1 matches at 7 bases. Germline V gives CDR1 ENHRY, CDR2 SYGVKD. The CDR3 consists of 15 residues. V dropped 0 bases and J dropped 3; count of bases not matched to a gene: 5. The CDR3: CAISESGTVGYEQYF. The CDR3 DNA reads TGTGCCATCAGTGAGTCGGGGACAGTTGGCTACGAGCAGTACTTC.

The V call is TRBV27, the J call TRBJ1-5, with 9 bases aligning to TRBD1. In germline, CDR1 is MNHEY, CDR2 SMNVEV (reference sequence). V was clipped by 6 bases and J by 3 bases; unmatched bases: 3. The CDR3 extends over 14 amino acids. The CDR3 is CASRYRGPNQPQHF. CDR3 coding DNA: TGTGCCAGCAGATACAGGGGGCCCAATCAGCCCCAGCATTTT.

This chain links TRBV5-4 with TRBJ2-5, with a possible D match to TRBD1 (6 bases). Germline V lookup: CDR1 SGHNT, CDR2 YYREEE (reference sequence). The length of the CDR3 is 14 residues. The V end was cut by 2 bases, the J end by 4 bases, with 12 bases between. The CDR3 bases are TGTGCCAGCAGCTTCTGGGGGCGCGGAGAGACCCAGTACTTC. It specifies CASSFWGRGETQYF. Supplemented by reference TRBV5-4 and TRBJ2-5, the full variable domain reads ETGVTQSPTHLIKTRGQQVTLRCSSQSGHNTVSWYQQALGQGPQFIFQYYREEENGRGNFPPRFSGLQFPNYSSELNVNALELDDSALYLCASSFWGRGETQYFGPGTRLLVL.

As to this clone: The sample contains more than one DNA sequence encoding this CDR3. The rearrangement uses TRBV27 and TRBJ2-7; 7 bases are shared with TRBD1. J lost 2 bases, V lost 2 bases, and 3 bases had no gene match. Germline CDR1 is MNHEY and CDR2 is SMNVEV (reference sequence). The CDR3 extends over 14 amino acids. The CDR3 is CASSLAGGPYEQYF. The CDR3 nucleotides are TGTGCCAGCAGTTTAGCAGGGGGTCCCTACGAGCAGTACTTC.

The genes are TRBV5-1 and TRBJ2-2; the D is unclear. The CDR3 consists of 16 residues. Trimming left V 0 bases short and J 2 bases short, with 11 bases between. CDR1 is SGHRS, CDR2 YFSETQ, per germline. Written as DNA, the CDR3 is TGCGCCAGCAGCTTGGGGGCAGATAGAAACACCGGGGAGCTGTTTTTT. Residues: CASSLGADRNTGELFF.

The chain links TRBV20-1 to TRBJ2-5, with D uncertain. This CDR3 contains 10 residues. V gave up 6 bases and J gave up 1 base, with 3 bases separating them. CDR1 DFQATT and CDR2 SNEGSKA come from the germline V gene (reference sequence). The CDR3 reads CSASQETQYF. In DNA, the CDR3 is TGCAGTGCCAGCCAAGAGACCCAGTACTTC.

This chain links TRBV27 with TRBJ2-7; 10 positions agree with TRBD1. In germline, CDR1 is MNHEY, CDR2 SMNVEV (reference sequence). With 6 bases clipped from V and 6 bases from J, the junction kept 8 bases outside the gene matches. The CDR3 covers 14 residues. The CDR3 DNA reads as TGTGCCAGCAGCCCAGGGACAGGGGTCGGCGAGCAGTACTTC. As protein: CASSPGTGVGEQYF.

The chain joins TRBV5-1 to TRBJ2-7, with 9 bases fitting TRBD2. This CDR3 has 18 residues. Germline trimming cut 0 bases from V and 2 bases from J; bases unmatched to any gene: 12. Germline V gives CDR1 SGHRS, CDR2 YFSETQ. The CDR3 DNA is TGCGCCAGCAGCTTGGGCCCTAGCGGGGCACCTAACCCCTACGAGCAGTACTTC. Its protein is CASSLGPSGAPNPYEQYF. Using reference TRBV5-1 and TRBJ2-7 for the parts outside the CDR3, the full variable domain is KAGVTQTPRYLIKTRGQQVTLSCSPISGHRSVSWYQQTPGQGLQFLFEYFSETQRNKGNFPGRFSGRQFSNSRSEMNVSTLELGDSALYLCASSLGPSGAPNPYEQYFGPGTRLTVT.

This clone has only a few counts. V gene TRBV19 combines with J gene TRBJ2-7, with a weak D call TRBD1 (8 bases). Germline V gives CDR1 LNHDA, CDR2 SQIVND (reference sequence). This CDR3 region has 14 residues. Trimming shortened V by 3 bases and J by 2 bases, and 11 bases separated the two germline ends. CDR3 bases: TGTGCCAGTAGTATCACAGGGGGGGCCTACGAGCAGTACTTC. It translates to CASSITGGAYEQYF.

The V call is TRBV7-9, the J call TRBJ2-5, with unresolved D. Germline CDR1 is SEHNR and CDR2 is FQNEAQ (reference sequence). The CDR3 is made up of 15 amino acids. V lost 5 bases, J lost 5 bases, and 18 bases lay in between. The CDR3, as DNA: TGTGCCAGCAGCCCGCCACGGAGCGCTGGGGAGACCCAGTACTTC. Translated, it gives CASSPPRSAGETQYF. Complete variable domain (other parts from reference TRBV7-9 and TRBJ2-5): DTGVSQNPRHKITKRGQNVTFRCDPISEHNRLYWYRQTLGQGPEFLTYFQNEAQLEKSRLLSDRFSAERPKGSFSTLEIQRTEQGDSAMYLCASSPPRSAGETQYFGPGTRLLVL.

The chain combines TRBV6-1 with TRBJ1-2, with D possibly being TRBD1 (5 bases). The germline V and J ends were trimmed by 5 bases and 4 bases, with 14 bases remaining between them. Germline CDR1 is MNHNS and CDR2 is SASEGT. CDR3 size: 14 residues. The CDR3 spells CASSQGQGFYGYTF. CDR3 bases: TGTGCCAGCAGTCAAGGGCAGGGCTTCTATGGCTACACCTTC.

This clone was detected ten times or more. The chain employs TRBV28 and TRBJ1-2; D remains unclear. Germline V gene sequence: CDR1 MDHEN, CDR2 SYDVKM. V lost 3 bases to trimming and J lost 5 bases, with 7 bases between them. This CDR3 is 12 amino acids long. CDR3: CASSLRLYGYTF. CDR3 sequence (DNA): TGTGCCAGCAGTTTGCGGTTATATGGCTACACCTTC.

Of note for this clone: This sample also contains other DNA sequences that code for the same CDR3. This chain links TRBV30 with TRBJ1-4, with TRBD1 identical over 9 bases. Germline trimming cut 5 bases from V and 2 bases from J; bases unmatched to any gene: 0. This CDR3 comprises 13 residues. Germline CDR1 GTSNPN, CDR2 SVGIG (reference sequence). The CDR3 bases are TGTGCCTGGGGGACAGGGACTAATGAAAAACTGTTTTTT. This encodes CAWGTGTNEKLFF.

The V call is TRBV2, the J call TRBJ1-1; D remains unclear. CDR1 is SNHLY, CDR2 FYNNEI, per germline. The V end lost 4 bases, the J end lost 7 bases, and 13 bases lay between the germline ends. CDR3 length: 13 amino acids. The CDR3 nucleotides read TGTGCCAGCAGTGCCCAATCACGGGGTGAAGCTTTCTTT. Translated, it gives CASSAQSRGEAFF.